The present T cell receptor beta chain was sequenced within a study of CD8 T cells in Susac syndrome. The CDR3 extends over 16 amino acids. V was pared by 5 bases and J by 1 base, with 17 bases between. The germline V gene has CDR1 SEHNR and CDR2 FQNEAQ (reference sequence). cDNA came from around 0.5 to 1 ug RNA primed by random hexamers. TCRdb re-called the immunoSEQ multiplex PCR reads with MiXCR, one entry per CDR3 protein. The table has under 350,000 distinct CDR3 sequences, about 91% seen once. Blood CD8+ and CD4+ T cells underwent high-throughput TCR beta sequencing. The TEMRA cells underwent FACS enrichment, while the CD8+ and CD4+ T cells underwent negative isolation.

The TCR was taken from a human donor with multiple sclerosis. The sequenced sample consisted of CD4+ T cells from PBMCs. The genes are TRBV7-9 and TRBJ2-5; D is unresolved. The CDR3 bases are TGTGCCAGCAGCCTTACCTCTGGTCCAATCCAAGAGACCCAGTACTTC. It codes for CASSLTSGPIQETQYF.